These T cell receptor beta chains were read from a single sample in a study of CD8 T cells in ankylosing spondylitis. TCRdb re-called the 5' RACE reads with MiXCR, one entry per CDR3 protein. The table shows roughly 700,000 distinct CDR3 sequences, with around a fifth occurring only once. Sequenced material: blood, either unsorted or a sorted T cell fraction (not recorded which). Receptors were obtained from a male donor with ankylosing spondylitis. CDR3s include the opening cysteine and the closing phenylalanine or tryptophan. The D gene is left open where the match is weak. Clone size is shown for a subset of rows, as once, few, many or a class of expanded clone.

J gene	clone size	D gene	V gene	CDR3 DNA	CDR3 protein
TRBJ2-1	many	TRBD1	TRBV29-1	TGCAGCGTTGAACGCGGGACAGGGACCCCGTTCTTC	CSVERGTGTPFF
TRBJ1-2	.	TRBD1	TRBV12-3/TRBV12-4	TGTGCCAGCAGCGATGGGACAGTTGAAACCCTTTATGGCTACACCTTC	CASSDGTVETLYGYTF
TRBJ2-2	few	TRBD2	TRBV7-8	TGTGCCAGCAGCGCCTGGGTTGCGGGGGGTACCGGGGAGCTGTTTTTT	CASSAWVAGGTGELFF
TRBJ2-3	.	.	TRBV29-1	TGCAGCGTTGAAAGTCAGGTGGAAGATACGCAGTATTTT	CSVESQVEDTQYF
TRBJ1-6	.	.	TRBV5-1	TGCGCCAGCAGCCTCACAGCGACGACAGAGTCACCCCTCCACTTT	CASSLTATTESPLHF
TRBJ2-1	.	TRBD2	TRBV20-1	TGCAGTGCTAGAGACGGGACTAGCGGGACGTCCTCCTACAATGAGCAGTTCTTC	CSARDGTSGTSSYNEQFF
TRBJ2-5	.	.	TRBV7-2	TGTGCCAGCAGCGCACCCTGGGACACCGATTCCCAAGAGACCCAGTACTTC	CASSAPWDTDSQETQYF
TRBJ2-5	.	TRBD1	TRBV7-7	TGTGCTAGCAGCCTGACAGGGGGCATCGGTGAGACCCAGTACTTC	CASSLTGGIGETQYF
TRBJ2-1	.	TRBD1	TRBV20-1	TGCAGTGCTTCGCAGGGGGCTAGCAATGAGCAGTTCTTC	CSASQGASNEQFF
TRBJ2-5	.	.	TRBV5-1	TGCGCCAGCAGCGCAACAGGGTACCAAGAGACCCAGTACTTC	CASSATGYQETQYF
TRBJ2-6	.	TRBD2	TRBV5-6	TGTGCCAGCAGCCCCGCGGGGAGGGTATCAGGGGCCAACGTCCTGACTTTC	CASSPAGRVSGANVLTF
TRBJ1-3	.	.	TRBV20-1	TGCAGTGTAAGGGATCAAACCTCTGGAAACACCATATATTTT	CSVRDQTSGNTIYF
TRBJ1-1	.	.	TRBV5-1	TGCGCCAGCAGCTTGGCCCCATTGAACACTGAAGCTTTCTTT	CASSLAPLNTEAFF
TRBJ2-7	.	TRBD2	TRBV10-2	TGCGCCAGCAGTGAGTTAGCGGGAGGGGGCTACGAGCAGTACTTC	CASSELAGGGYEQYF
TRBJ2-1	few	.	TRBV12-3/TRBV12-4	TGTGCCAGCAGTTCGGACAGGGAGGGCTCCTACAATGAGCAGTTCTTC	CASSSDREGSYNEQFF
TRBJ2-7	.	TRBD2	TRBV5-1	TGCGCCAGCAGCTTCCAATGGACTAGCGGGGCCTACGAGCAGTACTTC	CASSFQWTSGAYEQYF
TRBJ2-7	.	.	TRBV24-1	TGTGCCACCAGTGATTATCACAGGAGTTACTACGAGCAGTACTTC	CATSDYHRSYYEQYF
TRBJ2-1	many	.	TRBV20-1	TGCAGTGCTAGAGAGAGGTGGGCCGGCTTGATCGGCTCCTACAATGAGCAGTTCTTC	CSARERWAGLIGSYNEQFF
TRBJ2-1	many	.	TRBV29-1	TGCAGCGTTGCCATAGGGGACTCCTACAATGAGCAGTTCTTC	CSVAIGDSYNEQFF
TRBJ2-1	.	TRBD1	TRBV29-1	TGCAGCGTTGACCCTCCAGGGGGCTCCTACAATGAGCAGTTCTTC	CSVDPPGGSYNEQFF
TRBJ1-1	many	.	TRBV29-1	TGCAGCGTTTTTTCAGGGTACGGCACTGAAGCTTTCTTT	CSVFSGYGTEAFF
TRBJ1-6	few	TRBD1	TRBV24-1	TGTGCCACCAGTGACAACCCCATCGGACAGGGAAAAAACGTCGATAATTCACCCCTCCACTTT	CATSDNPIGQGKNVDNSPLHF
TRBJ1-1	few	TRBD1	TRBV10-3	TGTGCCATCAGTGACCACCGGACAGGGGGCACTGAAGCTTTCTTT	CAISDHRTGGTEAFF
TRBJ2-3	.	TRBD2	TRBV12-3/TRBV12-4	TGTGCCAGCAGTCGAGCGGGGGGGCCTTTGGATACGCAGTATTTT	CASSRAGGPLDTQYF
TRBJ1-1	.	.	TRBV4-1	TGCGCCAGCAACCTCGGGACGCTGAACACTGAAGCTTTCTTT	CASNLGTLNTEAFF
TRBJ1-5	.	.	TRBV5-1	TGCGCCAGCAGCCCCAACGCGGGCAATCAGCCCCAGCATTTT	CASSPNAGNQPQHF
TRBJ1-1	.	.	TRBV25-1	TGTGCCAGCAGTGCAAGCTTTCGGGCTGAAGCTTTCTTT	CASSASFRAEAFF
TRBJ2-2	.	.	TRBV25-1	TGTGCCAGCAGTGTCCGGGACACCGGGGAGCTGTTTTTT	CASSVRDTGELFF
TRBJ2-1	.	.	TRBV4-1	TGCGCCAGCAGCCACCGGGATCCAAGCACCGATGAGCAGTTCTTC	CASSHRDPSTDEQFF
TRBJ2-3	few	TRBD2	TRBV7-2	TGTGCCAGCAGCTTGCTAGCGGTAGAAACAGATACGCAGTATTTT	CASSLLAVETDTQYF
TRBJ1-2	few	.	TRBV9	TGTGCCAGCAGCGTAGCAGGGGCAGCCTATGGCTACACCTTC	CASSVAGAAYGYTF
TRBJ1-6	few	.	TRBV5-1	TGCGCCACCCTGTCGGGTACAGGGAAATCACCCCTCCACTTT	CATLSGTGKSPLHF
TRBJ1-2	once	TRBD1	TRBV12-3/TRBV12-4	TGTGCCAGCAGCCCGGGACAGCTGGGTTATGGCTACACCTTC	CASSPGQLGYGYTF
TRBJ2-3	few	.	TRBV7-2	TGTGCCAGCGCTAGCTGGGGGGGCCGAGGCACAGATACGCAGTATTTT	CASASWGGRGTDTQYF
TRBJ2-1	.	.	TRBV4-3	TGCGCCAGCAGCCAGGCCCCGGGGGTTTCCTACAAAGAGCAGTTCTTC	CASSQAPGVSYKEQFF
TRBJ2-3	.	TRBD2	TRBV12-3/TRBV12-4	TGTGCCAGCAGTCTAGCGGGGGGTGGTCCAGATACGCAGTATTTT	CASSLAGGGPDTQYF
TRBJ2-1	few	TRBD2	TRBV3-1	TGTGCCAGCAGCCACGAGACCGGGACTAGCGGTTTGAGCTCCTACAATGAGCAGTTCTTC	CASSHETGTSGLSSYNEQFF
TRBJ1-4	few	TRBD1	TRBV20-1	TGCAGTGCTAGAGACCGGACAGGGCCTGAAAAACTGTTTTTT	CSARDRTGPEKLFF
TRBJ2-5	few	TRBD2	TRBV10-3	TGTGCCAACTCGCCGGGACTACAAGAGACCCAGTACTTC	CANSPGLQETQYF
TRBJ1-5	few	.	TRBV20-1	TGCAGTCACCTGGGGGGCCCTCTGGATCAGCCCCAGCATTTT	CSHLGGPLDQPQHF
TRBJ2-5	.	.	TRBV7-9	TGTGCCAGCAGCCTCACCCGGGACTTCCAAGAGACCCAGTACTTC	CASSLTRDFQETQYF
TRBJ2-7	.	.	TRBV11-2	TGTGCCAGCAGCTATACAACATACTACGAGCAGTACTTC	CASSYTTYYEQYF
TRBJ2-2	few	TRBD2	TRBV3-1	TGTGCCAGCAGCCATCGTGGACTAGCGGGGGCCACCGGGGAGCTGTTTTTT	CASSHRGLAGATGELFF
TRBJ1-2	few	.	TRBV7-9	TGTGCCAGCAGCCCGGGACACCTAAAAGCCTATGGCTACACCTTC	CASSPGHLKAYGYTF